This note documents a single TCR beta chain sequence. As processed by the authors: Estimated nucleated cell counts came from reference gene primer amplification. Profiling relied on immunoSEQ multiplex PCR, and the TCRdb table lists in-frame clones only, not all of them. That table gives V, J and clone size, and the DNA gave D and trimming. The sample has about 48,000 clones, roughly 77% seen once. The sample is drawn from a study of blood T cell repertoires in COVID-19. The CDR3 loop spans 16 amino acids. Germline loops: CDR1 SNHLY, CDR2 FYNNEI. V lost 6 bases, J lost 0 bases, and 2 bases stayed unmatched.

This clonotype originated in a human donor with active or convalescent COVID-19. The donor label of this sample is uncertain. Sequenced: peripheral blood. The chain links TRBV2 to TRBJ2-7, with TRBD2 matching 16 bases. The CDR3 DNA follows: TGTGCCAGCAGGGGACTAGCGGGAGGGAGCTCCTACGAGCAGTACTTC. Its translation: CASRGLAGGSSYEQYF.